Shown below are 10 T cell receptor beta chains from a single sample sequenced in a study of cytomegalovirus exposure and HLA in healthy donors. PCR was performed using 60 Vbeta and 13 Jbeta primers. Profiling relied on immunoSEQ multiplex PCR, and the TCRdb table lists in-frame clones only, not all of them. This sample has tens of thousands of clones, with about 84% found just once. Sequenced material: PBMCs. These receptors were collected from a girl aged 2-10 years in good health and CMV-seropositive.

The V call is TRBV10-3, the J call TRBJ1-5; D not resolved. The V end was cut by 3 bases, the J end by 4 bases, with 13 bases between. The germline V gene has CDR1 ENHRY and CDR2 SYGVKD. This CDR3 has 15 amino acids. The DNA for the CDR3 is TGTGCCATCAGTGATAGAGGGCAGTTAAATCAGCCCCAGCATTTT. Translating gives CAISDRGQLNQPQHF.

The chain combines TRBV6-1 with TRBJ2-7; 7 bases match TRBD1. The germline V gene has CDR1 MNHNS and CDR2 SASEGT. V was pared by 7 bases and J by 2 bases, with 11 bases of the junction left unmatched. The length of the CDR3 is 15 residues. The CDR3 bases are TGTGCCAGCAAAAAATACAGGGGCGAAGCCTACGAGCAGTACTTC. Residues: CASKKYRGEAYEQYF.

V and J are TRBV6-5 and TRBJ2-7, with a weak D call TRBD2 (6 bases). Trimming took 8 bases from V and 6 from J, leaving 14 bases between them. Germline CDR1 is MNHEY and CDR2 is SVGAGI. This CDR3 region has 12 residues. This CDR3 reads CASGEVKSEQYF. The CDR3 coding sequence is TGTGCCAGCGGGGAGGTAAAATCCGAGCAGTACTTC.

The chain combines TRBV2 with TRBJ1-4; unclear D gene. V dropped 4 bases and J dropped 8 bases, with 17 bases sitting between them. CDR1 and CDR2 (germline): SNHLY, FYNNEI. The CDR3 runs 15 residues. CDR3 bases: TGTGCCAGCAGTGTGCCTAGCGGTTTGGGAGAAAAACTGTTTTTT. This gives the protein CASSVPSGLGEKLFF.

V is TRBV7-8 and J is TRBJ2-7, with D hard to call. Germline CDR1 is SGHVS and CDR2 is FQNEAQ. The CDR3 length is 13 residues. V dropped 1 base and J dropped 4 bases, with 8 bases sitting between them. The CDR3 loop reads CASSLGTTYEQYF. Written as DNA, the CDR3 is TGTGCCAGCAGCTTAGGAACGACTTACGAGCAGTACTTC.

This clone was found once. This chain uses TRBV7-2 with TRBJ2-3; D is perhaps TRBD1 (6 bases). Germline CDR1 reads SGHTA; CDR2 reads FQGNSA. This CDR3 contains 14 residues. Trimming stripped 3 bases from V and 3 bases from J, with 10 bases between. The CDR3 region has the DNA TGTGCCAGCAGCTTCCGACAGGAGACAGATACGCAGTATTTT. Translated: CASSFRQETDTQYF.

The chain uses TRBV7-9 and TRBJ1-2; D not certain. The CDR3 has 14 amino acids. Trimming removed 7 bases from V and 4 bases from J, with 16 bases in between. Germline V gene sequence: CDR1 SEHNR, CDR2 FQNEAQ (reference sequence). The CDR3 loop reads CASTPTGGFYGYTF. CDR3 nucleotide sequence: TGTGCCAGCACCCCAACCGGCGGGTTCTATGGCTACACCTTC.

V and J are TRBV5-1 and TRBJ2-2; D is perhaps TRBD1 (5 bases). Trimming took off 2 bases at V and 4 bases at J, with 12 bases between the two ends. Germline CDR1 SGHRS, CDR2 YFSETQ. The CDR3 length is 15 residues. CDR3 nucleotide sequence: TGCGCCAGCAGCTTAGGGGCTTCTGGCACCGGGGAGCTGTTTTTT. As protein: CASSLGASGTGELFF.

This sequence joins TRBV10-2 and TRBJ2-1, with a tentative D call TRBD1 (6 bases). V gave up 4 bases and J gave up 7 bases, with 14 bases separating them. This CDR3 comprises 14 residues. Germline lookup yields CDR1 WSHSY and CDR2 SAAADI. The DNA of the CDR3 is TGCGCCAGCAGTGGATGGGGGCGCGGGAATGAGCAGTTCTTC. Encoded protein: CASSGWGRGNEQFF.

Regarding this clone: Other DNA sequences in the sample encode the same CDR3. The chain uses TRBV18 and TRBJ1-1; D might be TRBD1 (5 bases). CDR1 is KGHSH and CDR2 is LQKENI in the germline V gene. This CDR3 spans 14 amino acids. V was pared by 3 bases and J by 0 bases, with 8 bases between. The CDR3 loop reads CASSPQGLNTEAFF. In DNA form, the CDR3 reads TGTGCCAGCTCACCTCAGGGTTTGAACACTGAAGCTTTCTTT.